This T cell receptor (beta chain) was profiled in a study of graft-versus-host responses after intestinal transplantation. In the study overall: Isolated intestinal, liver-intestinal, or multivisceral transplants were what recipients had. The study gave all recipients anti-thymocyte globulin induction, then tacrolimus and steroids for about 3 years. General study findings and limits: The highest levels of circulating GvH clones went along with early declines in HvG clones after transplant. GvH clones were identified in recipient marrow, with some first appearing in ileum or blood.

Concerning this clone: Its matching antigen is unknown.

Method: immunoSEQ multiplex PCR; TCRdb's copy keeps in-frame clones and lacks some. The sample includes 90,000 to 150,000 clones, around 95% of them seen just once. Germline-derived CDR1 and CDR2 are MDHEN and SYDVKM. The trim removed 3 bases at V and 5 bases at J, leaving 7 bases unmatched. The CDR3 runs to 15 residues. The chain combines TRBV28 with TRBJ2-1; 7 nucleotides match TRBD2. The sample here was unstimulated CD8+ T cells sorted from spleen or lymph node cells, taken before intestinal transplant. The receptor's source is a human donor who received an intestinal transplant. CDR3 nucleotide sequence: TGTGCCAGCAGTTTGGGTAGCGGGCCCCACAATGAGCAGTTCTTC. It is translated as CASSLGSGPHNEQFF.